This T cell receptor (beta chain) was sequenced during a study of shared T cell receptors in the human thymus. The protocol was immunoSEQ multiplex PCR, while the TCRdb copy is restricted to in-frame clones and leaves out a portion. Among 600,000 to 900,000 clones listed, 80% to 90% were seen once. This clone was seen once. The CDR3 loop spans 15 amino acids. Germline assignment: CDR1 SGDLS and CDR2 YYNGEE. V dropped 3 bases and J dropped 4; count of bases not matched to a gene: 9. These data also formed part of another study, on human thymus T cells. This second report adds: Healthy Finnish infants undergoing corrective surgery for congenital heart defects were the donors. Thymus tissue was removed during corrective cardiac surgery.

The chain is built from TRBV9 and TRBJ2-7; 8 bases match TRBD2. The source is a girl under three years old with a congenital heart defect. The sample was thymocytes. In DNA, the CDR3 is TGTGCCAGCAGCGCGAGCGGGGGCCGGCCGTACGAGCAGTACTTC. Translation: CASSASGGRPYEQYF.